These 14 T cell receptor beta chains were all obtained from the same sample, sequenced in a study of CD4 and CD8 cells across lung adenocarcinoma regions. Each CDR3 protein gets one entry after TCRdb re-called the PCR reads with MiXCR. The sample carries tens of thousands of distinct CDR3 sequences, less than 60% recorded once. The sequenced material came from CD8+ T cells from the center of a lung tumor. These receptors came from a male donor with lung adenocarcinoma. The CD4 and CD8 labels of this study may be unreliable.

The J gene is TRBJ1-1, the V gene TRBV7-2; 10 bases fit TRBD1. CDR3 length: 17 amino acids. Germline V gene data show CDR1 as SGHTA and CDR2 as FQGNSA. V was pared by 2 bases and J by 3 bases, with 9 bases of the junction left unmatched. CDR3 coding DNA: TGTGCCAGCAGCTTAATGACAGGGGGCGTCTGGGACACTGAAGCTTTCTTT. Its protein product is CASSLMTGGVWDTEAFF.

This chain connects TRBV5-1 to TRBJ2-3; D perhaps matches TRBD2 (6 bases). The CDR3 spans 15 residues. The germline V gene encodes CDR1 SGHRS and CDR2 YFSETQ. The V gene lost 3 bases and the J gene lost 3 bases, with 14 bases spanning the gap. The CDR3 spells CASSSGHRGTDTQYF. The CDR3 DNA follows: TGCGCCAGCAGCTCCGGACATCGGGGGACAGATACGCAGTATTTT.

On this clonotype: One end of the junction fails to match germline, which may point to a read error. The genes are TRBV27 and TRBJ2-5; 7 bases map to TRBD1. This CDR3 region has 16 residues. The germline V gene has CDR1 MNHEY and CDR2 SMNVEV (reference sequence). CDR3 protein: CASGERGGRDQEIQYF. CDR3 coding DNA: TGTGCCAGCGGGGAGCGAGGGGGCCGTGACCAAGAGATCCAGTACTTC.

This clonotype came up a few times. One base away lies a much larger clone, so this may be a sequencing read error. This chain joins TRBV6-1 and TRBJ2-1; 11 bases match TRBD1. The trim removed 6 bases at V and 10 bases at J, leaving 11 bases unmatched. Per the germline V gene, CDR1 is MNHNS and CDR2 is SASEGT. The CDR3 is made up of 15 amino acids. CDR3 residues: CASSLGQGALYEQFF. In nucleotides, the CDR3 is TGTGCCAGCAGCCTTGGACAGGGGGCACTCTACGAGCAGTTCTTC.

This clonotype was seen at least ten times. This chain joins TRBV6-1 and TRBJ2-3, with 12 bases aligning to TRBD2. This CDR3 spans 18 amino acids. The trim removed 8 bases at V and 4 bases at J, leaving 16 bases unmatched. Per germline, CDR1 MNHNS and CDR2 SASEGT. CDR3 DNA sequence: TGTGCCAGCGAGGGGCTAGCGGGAGGGGGTATAGGTGCAGATACGCAGTATTTT. This translates into CASEGLAGGGIGADTQYF.

A word on this clonotype: One end of the junction is discordant with germline, which a read error may explain. The chain links TRBV10-3 to TRBJ2-6, with D unclear. CDR1 is ENHRY and CDR2 is SYGVKD in the germline V gene. This CDR3 has 15 amino acids. The CDR3 nucleotides read TGTGCCAGCAGTCAGGCACTCACTGGGGCCAACGTCCTGACTTTC. Translating gives CASSQALTGANVLTF.

The chain carries TRBV12-3 or TRBV12-4 and TRBJ2-1, with D unclear. This CDR3 has 15 amino acids. The V end was cut by 5 bases, the J end by 4 bases, with 15 bases between. CDR3 nucleotides: TGTGCCAGCAGTGACGCGTCCCTCAAGTACAATGAGCAGTTCTTC. This gives the protein CASSDASLKYNEQFF.

The chain combines TRBV6-1 with TRBJ1-2; no definite D call. The V and J ends lost 1 base and 7 bases respectively, with 13 bases between them. Germline CDR1 MNHNS, CDR2 SASEGT. The CDR3 is 14 residues long. CDR3 bases: TGTGCCAGCAGTGAAGTGCCCGGGGAGGGTGGCTACACCTTC. This sequence encodes CASSEVPGEGGYTF.

The sample holds one count of this clonotype. At one boundary the junction diverges from the germline segment, which might be a read error. The rearrangement uses TRBV11-2 and TRBJ2-1; the D gene is possibly TRBD2 (5 bases). This CDR3 has 13 residues. The germline V gene has CDR1 SGHAT and CDR2 FQNNGV. CDR3 amino acids: CASSWTGYNEQLF. As DNA, the CDR3 is TGTGCCAGCAGCTGGACTGGCTACAATGAGCAGCTCTTC.

This clonotype turned up a few times. The CDR3 end shows no conserved phenylalanine or tryptophan, and so a read error is likely. The DNA is omitted, as the CDR3 cannot be located on it reliably, and the CDR3 follows TCRdb's listing. The chain joins TRBV4-2 to TRBJ2-5. The CDR3 length is 13 residues, termini included. CDR1 LGHNA and CDR2 YNFKEQ come from the germline V gene. The CDR3: CASSQDLELETYL.

The rearrangement links TRBV4-1 to TRBJ2-4; 9 positions match TRBD2. The CDR3 has 17 residues. J gave up 1 base and V 5 bases, and 9 bases lay outside the gene matches. The germline CDR1 and CDR2 sequences are MGHRA and YSYEKL. The CDR3 DNA follows: TGCGCCAGCAGCGCGCAATGGGCGGGAGGGGCCAAAAACATTCAGTACTTC. As protein: CASSAQWAGGAKNIQYF.

This clonotype has only a few counts. The V gene is TRBV6-1, the J gene TRBJ1-1, with 10 bases fitting TRBD1. With V trimmed by 6 bases and J by 3 bases, 7 bases remained unmatched. Germline lookup yields CDR1 MNHNS and CDR2 SASEGT. The CDR3 has 15 residues. CDR3 DNA sequence: TGTGCCAGCAGCTCCACCGGGACAGGGGACACTGAAGCTTTCTTT. Protein: CASSSTGTGDTEAFF.

The chain uses TRBV7-2 and TRBJ2-1; 9 positions match TRBD1. J was trimmed by 0 bases and V by 1 base; bases with no gene match: 7. This CDR3 comprises 18 residues. From germline, CDR1 is SGHTA and CDR2 FQGNSA. Here the CDR3 DNA reads TGTGCCAGCAGCTTAGGCCCGACAGGGGGATTCTCCTACAATGAGCAGTTCTTC. Protein product: CASSLGPTGGFSYNEQFF.

Details on this clonotype: The junction departs from germline at one end; a sequencing error may be responsible. The chain is built from TRBV6-1 and TRBJ2-5; either TRBD1 or TRBD2 may fit D (6 bases each). This CDR3 is built from 11 residues. CDR1 and CDR2 from the germline V gene are MNHNS and SASEGT. The CDR3: CGGDDKETQYF. Here the CDR3 DNA reads TGCGGGGGCGATGACAAAGAGACGCAGTACTTC.